This T cell receptor beta chain was observed in a study of T-cell memory formation after mild COVID-19. cDNA libraries for TCR alpha and TCR beta, carrying sample barcodes and UMIs, came from 5'RACE with constant-segment primers. TCRdb analysed the 5' RACE reads with MiXCR anew, one entry per CDR3 protein. The sample holds about 470,000 distinct CDR3 sequences, 18% seen once. The CDR3 length is 20 residues. From germline, CDR1 is KGHDR and CDR2 SFDVKD. J was trimmed by 1 base and V by 1 base; bases with no gene match: 10. Sequencing input: PBMCs or a T cell subset sorted from them (not recorded which). The chain combines TRBV24-1 with TRBJ2-3, with TRBD2 matching 13 bases. This TCR came from an adult woman who had mild COVID-19 (a few samples of this study predate the infection). Cell type and time point are not known. The CDR3 DNA follows: TGTGCCACCAGTGATTTACAACTAGCGGGAGGGAACTCGGGCACAGATACGCAGTATTTT. It encodes CATSDLQLAGGNSGTDTQYF.